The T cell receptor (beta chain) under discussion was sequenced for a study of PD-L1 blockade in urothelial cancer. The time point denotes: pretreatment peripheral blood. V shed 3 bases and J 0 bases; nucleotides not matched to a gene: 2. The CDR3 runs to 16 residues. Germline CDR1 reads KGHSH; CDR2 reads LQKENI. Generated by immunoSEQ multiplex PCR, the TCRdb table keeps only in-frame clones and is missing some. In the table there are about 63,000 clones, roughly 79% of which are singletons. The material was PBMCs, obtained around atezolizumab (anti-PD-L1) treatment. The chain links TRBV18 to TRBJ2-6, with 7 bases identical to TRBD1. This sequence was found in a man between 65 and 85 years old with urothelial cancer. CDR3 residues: CASSPSGGSGANVLTF. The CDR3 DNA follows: TGTGCCAGCTCACCCTCAGGGGGCTCTGGGGCCAACGTCCTGACTTTC. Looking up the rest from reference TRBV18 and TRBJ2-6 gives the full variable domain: NAGVMQNPRHLVRRRGQEARLRCSPMKGHSHVYWYRQLPEEGLKFMVYLQKENIIDESGMPKERFSAEFPKEGPSILRIQQVVRGDSAAYFCASSPSGGSGANVLTFGAGSRLTVL.